One and the same sample provided the 25 T cell receptor beta chains below, sequenced in a study of cytomegalovirus exposure and HLA in healthy donors. The PCR had 60 Vbeta and 13 Jbeta primers. Produced via immunoSEQ multiplex PCR; TCRdb's table is partial and in-frame only. Among about 160,000 clones listed, roughly 78% were seen once. The sequencing input was PBMCs. These receptors all come from a woman between 40 and 50 years old in good health and CMV-seronegative.

The CDR3 region has the DNA TGTGCCAGCTCACCGGGAGCGGGGGTGGGCACCGGGGAGCTGTTTTTT. Translating it yields CASSPGAGVGTGELFF. The chain employs TRBV2 and TRBJ2-2, with 8 bases fitting TRBD2. This CDR3 has 16 amino acids. Germline V gene lookup returns CDR1 SNHLY and CDR2 FYNNEI. Trimming removed 8 bases from V and 4 bases from J; junction bases left unmatched: 12.

The V call is TRBV5-6, the J call TRBJ1-3; a possible D gene is TRBD1 (5 bases). V was shortened by 5 bases and J by 1 base, with 16 bases between the two germline ends. Germline V gene lookup returns CDR1 SGHDT and CDR2 YYEEEE. The CDR3 covers 16 residues. This CDR3 reads CASRRMGGGSGNTIYF. The CDR3 DNA reads TGTGCCAGCAGGCGGATGGGGGGTGGTTCTGGAAACACCATATATTTT.

This chain uses TRBV7-8 with TRBJ1-2; perhaps TRBD1 as D (6 bases). Trimming left V 5 bases short and J 2 bases short, with 6 bases between. This CDR3 spans 12 amino acids. Germline V gene sequence: CDR1 SGHVS, CDR2 FQNEAQ. As DNA, the CDR3 is TGTGCCAGCAGCCAGGGGAACTATGGCTACACCTTC. Amino acids: CASSQGNYGYTF.

V gene TRBV4-1 combines with J gene TRBJ1-1; a possible D gene is TRBD1 (5 bases). The CDR3 has 15 amino acids. The germline V gene has CDR1 MGHRA and CDR2 YSYEKL. Trimming removed 6 bases at V and 3 bases at J, with 17 bases between. In DNA form, the CDR3 reads TGCGCCAGCAGAATGACAATGACAGCCTACACTGAAGCTTTCTTT. This sequence encodes CASRMTMTAYTEAFF.

The CDR3, as DNA: TGCGCCAGCAGTCAATTATGTCTATACGAGCAGTACTTC. Translated, it gives CASSQLCLYEQYF. The chain combines TRBV23-1 with TRBJ2-7; D unclear. TRBV23-1 counts as an open reading frame of uncertain function. Between the trimmed V and J ends, which lost 1 base and 4 bases, there was a span of 8 bases. This CDR3 is 13 amino acids long.

The gene calls are TRBV4-1 and TRBJ2-5; 11 bases map to TRBD2. The V segment lost 1 base and the J segment 5 bases; nucleotides outside the gene matches: 9. CDR1 is MGHRA, CDR2 YSYEKL, per germline. This CDR3 has 17 residues. CDR3 in amino acids: CASSQVPLTSGAETQYF. Here the CDR3 DNA reads TGCGCCAGCAGCCAAGTTCCGCTGACTAGCGGGGCTGAGACCCAGTACTTC.

The V and J genes are TRBV5-6 and TRBJ2-1; weak D call: TRBD1 (6 bases). Trimming shortened V by 4 bases and J by 9 bases, and 11 bases separated the two germline ends. The CDR3 is 12 residues long. Germline V gene sequence: CDR1 SGHDT, CDR2 YYEEEE. The CDR3 sequence: CASSLPDSEQFF. CDR3 sequence (DNA): TGTGCCAGCAGCCTACCGGACAGTGAGCAGTTCTTC. Full variable domain (missing parts from reference TRBV5-6 and TRBJ2-1): DAGVTQSPTHLIKTRGQQVTLRCSPKSGHDTVSWYQQALGQGPQFIFQYYEEEERQRGNFPDRFSGHQFPNYSSELNVNALLLGDSALYLCASSLPDSEQFFGPGTRLTVL.

The chain joins TRBV18 to TRBJ2-5; 11 nucleotides agree with TRBD2. The CDR3 is 15 residues long. Trimming at V came to 2 bases and at J to 5 bases, leaving 4 bases not matched to a gene. Germline V CDR1 and CDR2: KGHSH, LQKENI. The CDR3 coding sequence is TGTGCCAGCTCACCAGTAGCGGGGGGGCCCGAGACCCAGTACTTC. This gives the protein CASSPVAGGPETQYF.

The chain employs TRBV7-9 and TRBJ1-5; 8 bases line up with TRBD1. V trimming: 5 bases; J trimming: 7 bases; junction bases outside the gene matches: 7. The germline CDR1 and CDR2 sequences are SEHNR and FQNEAQ (reference sequence). The CDR3 consists of 14 residues. CDR3 coding DNA: TGTGCCAGCAGCGCAGGACAGGGAAAGCAGCCCCAGCATTTT. This encodes CASSAGQGKQPQHF.

V is TRBV11-2 and J is TRBJ1-1, with D possibly matching TRBD1 (6 bases). Deletions cut 1 base from V and 6 bases from J, with 6 bases between. The CDR3 runs 12 residues. The germline CDR1 and CDR2 sequences are SGHAT and FQNNGV. The DNA of the CDR3 is TGTGCCAGCAGCTTAGGGACAGCTGAAGCTTTCTTT. Amino acid sequence: CASSLGTAEAFF.

The rearrangement links TRBV7-8 to TRBJ1-4; 7 nucleotides agree with TRBD1. Germline CDR1 is SGHVS and CDR2 is FQNEAQ. The CDR3 is 16 residues long. The trim removed 5 bases at V and 3 bases at J, leaving 9 bases unmatched. CDR3 amino acids: CASSLGTVGSNEKLFF. CDR3 nucleotide sequence: TGTGCCAGCAGCCTTGGGACAGTCGGTTCTAATGAAAAACTGTTTTTT.

V usage is TRBV2 and J usage is TRBJ1-4; 9 bases line up with TRBD1. The CDR3 covers 16 residues. Unmatched junction bases numbered 4, after V lost 5 bases and J lost 0 bases. Germline V lookup: CDR1 SNHLY, CDR2 FYNNEI. As DNA, the CDR3 is TGTGCCAGCAGTCGGACAGGGGTTTCAACTAATGAAAAACTGTTTTTT. This codes for CASSRTGVSTNEKLFF.

The V gene is TRBV9, the J gene TRBJ2-3, with TRBD1 as a possible D gene (5 bases). The germline V gene has CDR1 SGDLS and CDR2 YYNGEE. V lost 1 base and J lost 10, with 16 bases in between. This CDR3 contains 14 residues. This chain's CDR3 is CASSVYISGAPQYF. The CDR3, as DNA: TGTGCCAGCAGCGTATATATCAGTGGGGCTCCGCAGTATTTT.

This chain connects TRBV28 to TRBJ1-1; D possibly corresponds to TRBD1 (5 bases). The CDR3 is 17 amino acids. V was cut by 3 bases and J by 4 bases, with 21 bases left in between. CDR1 is MDHEN, CDR2 SYDVKM, per germline. Here the CDR3 reads CASSFSNPGPSGTEAFF. The CDR3 DNA reads as TGTGCCAGCAGTTTCTCTAACCCAGGGCCCTCGGGCACTGAAGCTTTCTTT.

V and J are TRBV6-5 and TRBJ1-5, with D perhaps TRBD1 (6 bases). This CDR3 comprises 13 residues. The germline V gene has CDR1 MNHEY and CDR2 SVGAGI. V was shortened by 5 bases and J by 6 bases, with 11 bases between the two germline ends. CDR3 nucleotide sequence: TGTGCCAGCAGTGGGACAAAGACTCAGCCCCAGCATTTT. Its translation is CASSGTKTQPQHF.

The CDR3 DNA reads as TGTGCCAGTATGCAGCAGAGAGGTGGCTGGAATGAGCAGTTCTTC. This codes for CASMQQRGGWNEQFF. J is TRBJ2-1 and V is TRBV19; D is unresolved. With 7 bases removed from V and 7 bases from J, the gap between germline ends came to 20 bases. The germline V gene has CDR1 LNHDA and CDR2 SQIVND (reference sequence). The CDR3 is 15 amino acids. Full variable domain (rest looked up from reference TRBV19 and TRBJ2-1): DGGITQSPKYLFRKEGQNVTLSCEQNLNHDAMYWYRQDPGQGLRLIYYSQIVNDFQKGDIAEGYSVSREKKESFPLTVTSAQKNPTAFYLCASMQQRGGWNEQFFGPGTRLTVL.

The chain links TRBV20-1 to TRBJ2-5; the match to TRBD2 covers 7 bases. CDR3 size: 11 residues. Germline CDR1 DFQATT, CDR2 SNEGSKA (reference sequence). DNA for the CDR3: TGCAGCTTAGCGGGTCAAGAGACCCAGTACTTC. Its translation is CSLAGQETQYF.

The chain has TRBV5-1 and TRBJ2-3; 7 nucleotides align to TRBD1. The CDR3 is made up of 14 amino acids. Germline loops: CDR1 SGHRS, CDR2 YFSETQ. J gave up 2 bases and V 4 bases, and 4 bases lay outside the gene matches. CDR3 coding DNA: TGCGCCAGCAGCCAGGGACAGCACACAGATACGCAGTATTTT. This encodes CASSQGQHTDTQYF.

This chain connects TRBV27 to TRBJ1-4, with TRBD1 matching over 7 bases. The germline V gene has CDR1 MNHEY and CDR2 SMNVEV (reference sequence). The V segment lost 5 bases and the J segment 7 bases; nucleotides outside the gene matches: 13. The CDR3 sequence is 16 residues long. The CDR3 spells CASSPQTGWAGEKLFF. The CDR3 DNA sequence: TGTGCCAGCAGTCCTCAGACAGGGTGGGCGGGTGAAAAACTGTTTTTT.

This clone turned up a few times. The chain couples TRBV4-1 to TRBJ1-4; TRBD1 matches 10 bases. Trimming cost V 2 bases and J 10 bases; bases outside gene matches: 13. Germline lookup yields CDR1 MGHRA and CDR2 YSYEKL. The CDR3 is made up of 17 amino acids. The CDR3 here is CASSQLKGTGDQRKLFF. CDR3 nucleotide sequence: TGCGCCAGCAGCCAATTGAAAGGGACAGGGGATCAGAGAAAACTGTTTTTT.

The V and J genes are TRBV5-6 and TRBJ2-1; D might be TRBD1 (5 bases). CDR3 length: 16 amino acids. The V and J ends lost 1 base and 4 bases respectively, with 15 bases between them. Germline V gene lookup returns CDR1 SGHDT and CDR2 YYEEEE. Here the CDR3 reads CASSLFKGALYNEQFF. The CDR3 coding sequence is TGTGCCAGCAGCTTGTTTAAAGGGGCCCTATACAATGAGCAGTTCTTC.

V and J are TRBV5-1 and TRBJ1-2; a weak D match, TRBD1 (5 bases). This CDR3 contains 14 residues. Germline CDR1 reads SGHRS; CDR2 reads YFSETQ. The V gene lost 0 bases and the J gene lost 3 bases, with 9 bases spanning the gap. The CDR3 protein is CASSLDPRDYGYTF. CDR3 in DNA: TGCGCCAGCAGCTTGGACCCCAGGGACTATGGCTACACCTTC.

About this clone itself: Other DNA sequences of this sample code for an identical CDR3. This sequence joins TRBV14 and TRBJ1-6; D gene uncertain. The CDR3 extends over 13 amino acids. V was cut by 0 bases and J by 10 bases, with 7 bases left in between. Per germline, CDR1 SGHDN and CDR2 FVKESK. The DNA for the CDR3 is TGTGCCAGCAGCCAAGATGGAGGGTCACCCCTCCACTTT. This encodes CASSQDGGSPLHF.

This clone was detected only once. J is TRBJ2-3 and V is TRBV1; TRBD1 was called by the table and not checked on the DNA. TRBV1 is given as a pseudogene. The CDR3 contains 15 residues. The chain's CDR3 is CTSSQVGQGKDTQYF. The CDR3 coding sequence is TGCACCAGCAGCCAAGTCGGGCAGGGGAAGGATACGCAGTATTTT.

The rearrangement links TRBV5-5 to TRBJ2-5; TRBD1 matches at 7 bases. This CDR3 comprises 13 residues. CDR1 and CDR2 from the germline V gene are SGHKS and YYEKEE (reference sequence). The J segment lost 5 bases and the V segment lost 4 bases, leaving 5 bases of the junction unmatched. The CDR3 protein is CASSTGVLETQYF. The DNA of the CDR3 is TGTGCCAGCAGCACAGGGGTCCTGGAGACCCAGTACTTC.